These 15 T cell receptor beta chains originate from one sample sequenced in a study of T cell changes during pregnancy in multiple sclerosis. Libraries were prepared by immunoSEQ multiplex PCR; TCRdb keeps only in-frame clonotypes and omits some of them. The profile shows 68,000 or so clones, roughly 89% of them singletons. The sequences come from peripheral blood, collected in the second trimester of pregnancy. These TCRs come from a female donor with multiple sclerosis, enrolled in a pregnancy study.

The V gene is TRBV6-4, the J gene TRBJ2-1, with 9 bases matching TRBD1. The V segment lost 6 bases and the J segment 4 bases; nucleotides outside the gene matches: 7. The germline CDR1 and CDR2 sequences are MRHNA and SNTAGT. CDR3 length: 15 amino acids. CDR3 in DNA: TGTGCCAGCAGGAAATCCGGGACAGGGTACAATGAGCAGTTCTTC. Its translation is CASRKSGTGYNEQFF.

The CDR3 DNA reads TGTGCCAGCAGCTTAGGAGACAGGGGAGGAGAAAAACTGTTTTTT. Translating it yields CASSLGDRGGEKLFF. V usage is TRBV7-9 and J usage is TRBJ1-4, with TRBD1 matching over 8 bases. The V segment lost 1 base and the J segment 8 bases; nucleotides outside the gene matches: 6. Germline CDR1 and CDR2: SEHNR and FQNEAQ (reference sequence). This CDR3 comprises 15 residues. The whole variable domain, filled in from reference TRBV7-9 and TRBJ1-4, reads DTGVSQNPRHKITKRGQNVTFRCDPISEHNRLYWYRQTLGQGPEFLTYFQNEAQLEKSRLLSDRFSAERPKGSFSTLEIQRTEQGDSAMYLCASSLGDRGGEKLFFGSGTQLSVL.

This clone was found a few times. The V gene is TRBV7-9, the J gene TRBJ1-2; no firm D call. The V end was cut by 5 bases, the J end by 5 bases, with 12 bases between. The CDR3 runs to 13 residues. Germline V gene sequence: CDR1 SEHNR, CDR2 FQNEAQ (reference sequence). The CDR3 is CASSASPAYGYTF. CDR3 DNA: TGTGCCAGCAGCGCCAGTCCAGCGTATGGCTACACCTTC.

This chain uses TRBV14 with TRBJ1-2; D gene uncertain. Germline V lookup: CDR1 SGHDN, CDR2 FVKESK. The length of the CDR3 is 15 residues. Trimming took 1 base from V and 6 from J, leaving 15 bases between them. For the CDR3, the DNA is TGTGCCAGCAGCCAAGTTCCTATGGTGTCTCATGGCTACACCTTC. Translation gives CASSQVPMVSHGYTF.

Concerning this clone itself: The same CDR3 also results from other DNA sequences found in this sample. V and J are TRBV9 and TRBJ2-3, with 10 bases lining up with TRBD2. This CDR3 is 16 amino acids long. V dropped 0 bases and J dropped 4; count of bases not matched to a gene: 5. Germline CDR1 is SGDLS and CDR2 is YYNGEE. CDR3 sequence (DNA): TGTGCCAGCAGCGTAGTTTTAGCGGGGGGCGCAGATACGCAGTATTTT. Protein: CASSVVLAGGADTQYF.

This chain uses TRBV5-4 with TRBJ2-7; 12 bases map to TRBD1. CDR1 is SGHNT, CDR2 YYREEE, per germline (reference sequence). Germline trimming cut 4 bases from V and 3 bases from J; bases unmatched to any gene: 5. The CDR3 spans 15 residues. CDR3 DNA sequence: TGTGCCAGCAGCAACCGGGACAGGGGGCACTACGAGCAGTACTTC. The encoded protein is CASSNRDRGHYEQYF.

The chain carries TRBV7-9 and TRBJ1-1, with D tentatively TRBD1 (6 bases). The CDR3 is made up of 13 amino acids. The germline CDR1 and CDR2 sequences are SEHNR and FQNEAQ (reference sequence). The ends were cut back, 7 bases at V and 0 bases at J, with 9 bases in the middle. The CDR3 loop is CASTTGMNTEAFF. The CDR3 DNA is TGTGCCAGCACTACAGGGATGAACACTGAAGCTTTCTTT. The full variable domain, with the rest looked up from reference TRBV7-9 and TRBJ1-1, is DTGVSQNPRHKITKRGQNVTFRCDPISEHNRLYWYRQTLGQGPEFLTYFQNEAQLEKSRLLSDRFSAERPKGSFSTLEIQRTEQGDSAMYLCASTTGMNTEAFFGQGTRLTVV.

CDR3 loop: CASSLGGAGPYEQYF. The CDR3 DNA reads as TGTGCCAGCAGCTTGGGCGGGGCAGGGCCGTACGAGCAGTACTTC. The chain has TRBV5-6 and TRBJ2-7, with D possibly matching TRBD2 (6 bases). The ends were cut back, 0 bases at V and 4 bases at J, with 14 bases in the middle. The CDR3 length is 15 residues. Germline assignment: CDR1 SGHDT and CDR2 YYEEEE.

This chain joins TRBV5-4 and TRBJ2-1; 10 nucleotides align to TRBD1. V lost 3 bases and J lost 7; bases outside the gene matches: 7. The germline V gene has CDR1 SGHNT and CDR2 YYREEE (reference sequence). The CDR3 covers 15 residues. CDR3 DNA sequence: TGTGCCAGCAGCTCCCTCGGACAGGGGGGGAATGAGCAGTTCTTC. Residues: CASSSLGQGGNEQFF.

The rearrangement joins TRBV9 to TRBJ2-7; 11 nucleotides line up with TRBD1. J lost 3 bases, V lost 3 bases, and 5 bases had no gene match. This CDR3 has 15 residues. CDR1 and CDR2 from the germline V gene are SGDLS and YYNGEE. The CDR3 DNA follows: TGTGCCAGCAGCGCGGGAGGGACAGGGGGCTACGAGCAGTACTTC. The encoded protein is CASSAGGTGGYEQYF. Based on the CDR3 plus reference TRBV9 and TRBJ2-7, the full variable domain is DSGVTQTPKHLITATGQRVTLRCSPRSGDLSVYWYQQSLDQGLQFLIQYYNGEERAKGNILERFSAQQFPDLHSELNLSSLELGDSALYFCASSAGGTGGYEQYFGPGTRLTVT.

The chain carries TRBV13 and TRBJ1-3; 7 bases line up with TRBD1. Germline assignment: CDR1 PRHDT and CDR2 FYEKMQ (reference sequence). This CDR3 spans 15 amino acids. With 5 bases clipped from V and 2 bases from J, the junction kept 6 bases outside the gene matches. The CDR3 sequence is CASSTYRGTGNTIYF. The CDR3 DNA is TGTGCCAGCAGCACTTACAGGGGAACTGGAAACACCATATATTTT.

This chain joins TRBV15 and TRBJ2-5, with TRBD2 matching 14 bases. J gave up 5 bases and V 5 bases, and 4 bases lay outside the gene matches. This CDR3 region has 15 residues. The germline CDR1 and CDR2 sequences are LNHNV and YYDKDF (reference sequence). DNA for the CDR3: TGTGCCACCAGCGGGACTAGCGGGGGTGCGGAGACCCAGTACTTC. Protein: CATSGTSGGAETQYF. The whole variable domain, filled in from reference TRBV15 and TRBJ2-5, reads DAMVIQNPRYQVTQFGKPVTLSCSQTLNHNVMYWYQQKSSQAPKLLFHYYDKDFNNEADTPDNFQSRRPNTSFCFLDIRSPGLGDTAMYLCATSGTSGGAETQYFGPGTRLLVL.

In this sample, this clone turned up once. The V call is TRBV9, the J call TRBJ2-3; D remains unclear. V shed 0 bases and J shed 0 bases, with 8 bases lying between them. The CDR3 totals 15 residues. Germline V CDR1 and CDR2: SGDLS, YYNGEE. The DNA of the CDR3 is TGTGCCAGCAGCGTAGGGCAGGCTAGCACAGATACGCAGTATTTT. Translated: CASSVGQASTDTQYF.

The V and J genes are TRBV6-1 and TRBJ2-2; 7 bases agree with TRBD1. CDR1 is MNHNS and CDR2 is SASEGT in the germline V gene. Trimming cost V 6 bases and J 1 base; bases outside gene matches: 2. This CDR3 is built from 14 residues. The CDR3 region is CASRRQGNTGELFF. CDR3 DNA sequence: TGTGCCAGCAGACGACAGGGGAACACCGGGGAGCTGTTTTTT.

The chain uses TRBV19 and TRBJ2-1, with a tentative D call TRBD1 (6 bases). Per germline, CDR1 LNHDA and CDR2 SQIVND (reference sequence). The V and J ends lost 5 bases and 10 bases respectively, with 12 bases between them. The CDR3 loop spans 12 amino acids. Written as DNA, the CDR3 is TGTGCCAGTAGTCCTCAGGGGCACGAGCAGTTCTTC. It is translated as CASSPQGHEQFF. Drawing the rest from reference TRBV19 and TRBJ2-1, the complete variable domain is DGGITQSPKYLFRKEGQNVTLSCEQNLNHDAMYWYRQDPGQGLRLIYYSQIVNDFQKGDIAEGYSVSREKKESFPLTVTSAQKNPTAFYLCASSPQGHEQFFGPGTRLTVL.